Listed here are 21 T cell receptor beta chains from one sample, sequenced in a study of blood T cell repertoires in COVID-19 (TCRdb year 2020). The method was the immunoSEQ multiplex PCR assay. The table comes from immuneACCESS by way of TCRdb, which keeps in-frame sequences with V and J called. Part of the clones is missing from these tables; in studies checked, under half for an unresolved V gene and the rest for unknown reasons. This sample is represented by fewer than 200,000 clones; roughly four fifths of them were singletons. Jointly, the top ten make up about 7.1% of the sample. Sequences were obtained from peripheral blood. The source of these receptors is a woman aged 70-85 years with COVID-19, enrolled during active disease.

The V and J genes are TRBV19 and TRBJ2-1; 7 nucleotides match TRBD2. There are 14 residues in the CDR3. The ends lost 10 bases at V and 5 bases at J; junction bases unmatched: 11. The germline CDR1 and CDR2 sequences are LNHDA and SQIVND (reference sequence). For the CDR3, the DNA is TGTGCCACCCGGCGGGAGAGGGAGGACAATGAGCAGTTCTTC. Its translation is CATRREREDNEQFF.

This sequence joins TRBV4-3 and TRBJ1-1; weak D call: TRBD1 (6 bases). Trimming left V 0 bases short and J 5 bases short, with 10 bases between. CDR3 length equals 14 residues. The germline V gene has CDR1 LGHNA and CDR2 YSLEER. The DNA of the CDR3 is TGCGCCAGCAGCCAAGAAAGGGGGAAAACTGAAGCTTTCTTT. This gives the protein CASSQERGKTEAFF.

This clone came up a few times. The chain couples TRBV7-8 to TRBJ2-2; 7 nucleotides line up with TRBD1. The trim removed 5 bases at V and 6 bases at J, leaving 9 bases unmatched. CDR1 SGHVS and CDR2 FQNEAQ come from the germline V gene. The CDR3 totals 15 residues. CDR3 residues: CASSVETQGSGELFF. The DNA of the CDR3 is TGTGCCAGCAGCGTGGAAACACAGGGGTCCGGGGAGCTGTTTTTT.

The V call is TRBV10-1, the J call TRBJ1-1; 9 bases align to TRBD1. The germline V gene encodes CDR1 WNHNN and CDR2 SYGVQD (reference sequence). V trimming: 10 bases; J trimming: 4 bases; junction bases outside the gene matches: 1. The CDR3 length is 11 residues. The CDR3 is CATTGGTEAFF. CDR3 sequence (DNA): TGCGCCACGACAGGGGGCACTGAAGCTTTCTTT.

The chain recombines TRBV3-1 (or the pseudogene TRBV3-2) with TRBJ2-3; the D is unclear. Germline lookup yields CDR1 LGHDT and CDR2 YNNKEL (reference sequence). The germline V and J ends were trimmed by 0 bases and 5 bases, with 9 bases remaining between them. The CDR3 totals 14 residues. The DNA for the CDR3 is TGTGCCAGCAGCCAAGACCGGGTGGTAGATACGCAGTATTTT. Translated: CASSQDRVVDTQYF.

The CDR3 DNA is TGTGCCAGCAGTAAGCAGGGGGTTAACACTGAAGCTTTCTTT. Encoded protein: CASSKQGVNTEAFF. The chain couples TRBV11-2 to TRBJ1-1; 7 bases are shared with TRBD1. CDR3 size: 14 residues. Germline CDR1 is SGHAT and CDR2 is FQNNGV. The junction had 6 bases not matched to a gene; V was cut back by 6 bases and J by 2 bases.

The chain is built from TRBV20-1 and TRBJ2-3; D remains ambiguous. This CDR3 comprises 11 residues. The germline gives CDR1 DFQATT, CDR2 SNEGSKA (reference sequence). The V and J ends lost 5 bases and 0 bases respectively, with 3 bases between them. For the CDR3, the DNA is TGCAGTGCTCCTAGCACAGATACGCAGTATTTT. This translates into CSAPSTDTQYF.

V usage is TRBV5-5 and J usage is TRBJ1-2; D is undetermined. The CDR3 extends over 14 amino acids. Between the trimmed V and J ends, which lost 0 bases and 4 bases, there was a span of 10 bases. The germline CDR1 and CDR2 sequences are SGHKS and YYEKEE (reference sequence). In DNA, the CDR3 is TGTGCCAGCAGCTTGGGGAGGGAGCCCTATGGCTACACCTTC. As protein: CASSLGREPYGYTF.

V is TRBV3-1 (or the pseudogene TRBV3-2) and J is TRBJ1-5, with D uncertain. Trimming removed 3 bases from V and 3 bases from J, with 6 bases in between. Per germline, CDR1 LGHDT and CDR2 YNNKEL (reference sequence). The CDR3 sequence is 13 residues long. For the CDR3, the DNA is TGTGCCAGCAGCCAGGCGGACAATCAGCCCCAGCATTTT. It is translated as CASSQADNQPQHF.

This rearrangement joins TRBV19 to TRBJ1-5, with TRBD1 matching over 7 bases. J gave up 0 bases and V 5 bases, and 13 bases lay outside the gene matches. Germline assignment: CDR1 LNHDA and CDR2 SQIVND (reference sequence). This CDR3 region has 18 residues. The DNA of the CDR3 is TGTGCCAGTAGTCCTGAGGGCAGGGGGGCCTATAGCAATCAGCCCCAGCATTTT. Its translation: CASSPEGRGAYSNQPQHF.

This sequence joins TRBV5-1 and TRBJ1-2, with D tentatively TRBD1 (5 bases). The ends were cut back, 2 bases at V and 7 bases at J, with 15 bases in the middle. The CDR3 extends over 14 amino acids. CDR1 and CDR2 from the germline V gene are SGHRS and YFSETQ. In DNA form, the CDR3 reads TGCGCCAGCAGCTTCTCCAGGGCGGAGGGTGGCTACACCTTC. Residues: CASSFSRAEGGYTF.

The chain combines TRBV24-1 with TRBJ2-2; 7 bases map to TRBD2. There are 16 residues in the CDR3. CDR1 and CDR2 (germline): KGHDR, SFDVKD. V lost 5 bases to trimming and J lost 1 base; unmatched junction nucleotides: 6. CDR3 region: CATSGGRGENTGELFF. CDR3 DNA: TGTGCCACCAGTGGGGGCCGGGGGGAGAACACCGGGGAGCTGTTTTTT.

The rearrangement joins TRBV3-1 (or the pseudogene TRBV3-2) to TRBJ1-6; 8 bases agree with TRBD1. V was pared by 4 bases and J by 7 bases, with 6 bases of the junction left unmatched. The CDR3 is 15 residues long. Germline CDR1 is LGHDT and CDR2 is YNNKEL (reference sequence). In DNA form, the CDR3 reads TGTGCCAGCAGCCCCAGGACAGGGTCAAATTCACCCCTCCACTTT. This translates into CASSPRTGSNSPLHF.

The rearrangement links TRBV4-3 to TRBJ2-7; the D is unclear. CDR3 length equals 13 residues. Germline V gene data show CDR1 as LGHNA and CDR2 as YSLEER. The V end was cut by 0 bases, the J end by 7 bases, with 10 bases between. The CDR3 protein is CASSQDFASEQYF. The CDR3 DNA follows: TGCGCCAGCAGCCAAGATTTCGCGAGTGAGCAGTACTTC.

This chain connects TRBV27 to TRBJ2-3; D may be TRBD2 (7 bases). Germline V CDR1 and CDR2: MNHEY, SMNVEV (reference sequence). The CDR3 is 17 residues long. Between the trimmed V and J ends, which lost 0 bases and 0 bases, there was a span of 13 bases. This chain's CDR3 is CASSLSVRGASTDTQYF. The CDR3, as DNA: TGTGCCAGCAGTTTATCGGTACGGGGGGCCAGCACAGATACGCAGTATTTT.

This clone was recorded only once. CDR3 nucleotides: TGTGCCAGCAGCTTAGGGGACAGGGTTGGGGAAAAACTGTTTTTT. Translating gives CASSLGDRVGEKLFF. The chain employs TRBV7-9 and TRBJ1-4, with 9 bases identical to TRBD1. Per the germline V gene, CDR1 is SEHNR and CDR2 is FQNEAQ (reference sequence). Trimming took 1 base from V and 8 from J; bases not matched to a gene: 5. The CDR3 is 15 residues long.

The V gene is TRBV13, the J gene TRBJ2-5; no definite D call. This CDR3 region has 14 residues. The V end lost 1 base, the J end lost 1 base, and 7 bases lay between the germline ends. The germline V gene encodes CDR1 PRHDT and CDR2 FYEKMQ (reference sequence). The CDR3 coding sequence is TGTGCCAGCAGCTTAGAAACTCTCCAAGAGACCCAGTACTTC. Protein sequence: CASSLETLQETQYF.

A few counts support this clone. The gene calls are TRBV15 and TRBJ1-1, with 7 bases lining up with TRBD1. The CDR3 extends over 14 amino acids. J lost 4 bases, V lost 4 bases, and 6 bases had no gene match. The germline gives CDR1 LNHNV, CDR2 YYDKDF (reference sequence). The CDR3 bases are TGTGCCACCAGCACCCCAACAGGGGTCACTGAAGCTTTCTTT. It yields the protein CATSTPTGVTEAFF.

This clone came up once. This chain links TRBV9 with TRBJ1-6; TRBD1 is a possible D gene (5 bases). V was pared by 10 bases and J by 8 bases, with 19 bases between. CDR3 length: 14 amino acids. CDR1 SGDLS and CDR2 YYNGEE come from the germline V gene. The CDR3 coding sequence is TGTGCCTCCAGAAGGGACTCCGGAGATTCACCCCTCCACTTT. The encoded protein is CASRRDSGDSPLHF.

J is TRBJ2-7 and V is TRBV4-1, with 7 bases fitting TRBD1. With V trimmed by 4 bases and J by 1 base, 7 bases remained unmatched. This CDR3 contains 15 residues. Germline-derived CDR1 and CDR2 are MGHRA and YSYEKL. The CDR3 coding sequence is TGCGCCAGCAGCCCTAGACAGGGTACATCCTACGAGCAGTACTTC. Translation: CASSPRQGTSYEQYF.

DNA for the CDR3: TGTGCCAGCAGCTCCGCGATTCAGCGGGAGGGCTCCTACGAGCAGTACTTC. Translated, it gives CASSSAIQREGSYEQYF. The V and J genes are TRBV7-9 and TRBJ2-7; 10 nucleotides agree with TRBD2. The CDR3 is 17 amino acids. Germline V gene sequence: CDR1 SEHNR, CDR2 FQNEAQ (reference sequence). Unmatched junction bases numbered 9, after V lost 4 bases and J lost 0 bases.